This T cell receptor (beta chain) emerged from a study of identical twins. TCRdb re-analysed the 5' RACE reads in MiXCR, keeping a single row per CDR3 protein. The sample shows around 370,000 distinct CDR3 sequences, about 9% of them seen only once. CDR1 and CDR2 (germline): SGHTA, FQGTGA. Trimming took 5 bases from V and 4 from J, leaving 14 bases between them. The CDR3 sequence is 14 residues long. This clonotype was counted ten times or more. No antigen is known for it. Study-wide results and limits: Among monozygotic twins, out-of-frame TCR alpha sharing exceeded what models predicted.

V gene TRBV7-3 combines with J gene TRBJ2-5; weak D call: TRBD2 (6 bases). The TCR was taken from a woman between 50 and 59 years old in good health. Sequenced input: naive T cells sorted from blood. CDR3 protein: CASSPHGRRETQYF. The CDR3 DNA sequence: TGTGCCAGCAGCCCACATGGGAGGCGAGAGACCCAGTACTTC.